Below, one T cell receptor beta chain is given with its context. Antigen unknown. With V trimmed by 0 bases and J by 5 bases, 8 bases remained unmatched. CDR3 length: 18 residues. CDR1 and CDR2 (germline): MGHRA, YSYEKL. This entry is derived from a study of cytomegalovirus exposure and HLA in healthy donors. Background on the study: Approximately 180 million T cells yielded more than 95 million unique TCR beta sequences, as an earlier analysis found.

The study, taken as a whole, reports: HLA allele associations emerged for roughly 17,000 TCR beta sequences in a later analysis, at 0.05 false discovery rate. The HLA-A and HLA-B alleles of most subjects were reportedly predicted accurately from TCR beta sequences. According to an earlier analysis, most TCR beta V segments yielded productive rearrangements about 87% or about 30% of the time.

With 60 Vbeta and 13 Jbeta primers, the PCR was carried out. TCRdb's copy holds only in-frame clones and misses some; the assay was immunoSEQ multiplex PCR. The table lists 200,000 or so clones, approximately 82% of them singletons. Sequenced: PBMCs. The chain has TRBV4-1 and TRBJ2-4, with 12 bases that match TRBD2. The receptor was derived from a young woman in good health and CMV-seropositive. Here the CDR3 DNA reads TGCGCCAGCAGCCAAGAAGGGCTAGCGGGGGGGCTCGAAAACATTCAGTACTTC. It encodes CASSQEGLAGGLENIQYF.